This TCR beta chain was sequenced during a study of T cell repertoires in cytomegalovirus infection. This clonotype was counted a few times. Its cognate antigen is unknown. Germline assignment: CDR1 SGHVS and CDR2 FNYEAQ. Trimming at V came to 1 base and at J to 6 bases, leaving 2 bases not matched to a gene. The CDR3 is made up of 14 amino acids. TCRdb itself ran the reads through MiXCR, one entry per CDR3 protein. The sample holds about 920,000 distinct CDR3 sequences, about a third seen once. The clonotype comes from a human donor in good health (CMV status not recorded). Some clones in this sample may be carry-over from other donors' samples. V usage is TRBV7-6 and J usage is TRBJ1-5, with 8 bases lining up with TRBD1. The specimen comprised cultured CD8+ T cells from PBMCs, sampled from culture after CMV antigen stimulation. CDR3 protein: CASSLGGTGQPQHF. The DNA for the CDR3 is TGTGCCAGCAGCTTAGGGGGGACAGGTCAGCCCCAGCATTTT.